Below are 7 T cell receptor beta chains sequenced from a single sample in a study of metastatic and nonmetastatic thyroid tumors. None of the patients had undergone any treatment ahead of thyroid surgery. From the PCR reads, TCRdb re-called clones with MiXCR. The sample has around 64,000 clones, approximately 4.1% seen once; the top ten hold 20% to 25%. Sequenced: blood. The receptors derive from a female donor with papillary thyroid cancer or a benign thyroid nodule (not recorded which). Some clones in this sample may be carry-over from other donors' samples.

A few counts support this clone. The rearrangement joins TRBV3-1 to TRBJ1-1; no clear D gene. In germline, CDR1 is LGHDT, CDR2 YNNKEL (reference sequence). CDR3 length: 12 residues. V was pared by 6 bases and J by 11 bases, with 16 bases between. The CDR3 here is CASRDALRKAFF. CDR3 bases: TGTGCCAGCAGAGACGCCTTGAGAAAGGCTTTCTTT.

This clone turned up a few times. The chain combines TRBV12-3 or TRBV12-4 with TRBJ2-1; D is undetermined. V lost 7 bases to trimming and J lost 9 bases, with 10 bases between them. This CDR3 is 11 amino acids long. The CDR3 DNA sequence: TGTGCCAGCATCGAGGTGGTTGAGCAGTTCTTC. Amino acids: CASIEVVEQFF.

This clone was observed many times. V usage is TRBV30 and J usage is TRBJ1-1, with 7 bases fitting TRBD1. V lost 0 bases, J lost 4 bases, and 2 bases stayed unmatched. This CDR3 has 13 residues. From germline, CDR1 is GTSNPN and CDR2 SVGIG (reference sequence). CDR3 in amino acids: CAWSVAGGTEAFF. The CDR3 coding sequence is TGTGCCTGGAGTGTAGCAGGGGGCACTGAAGCTTTCTTT.

Ten or more counts support this clone. The chain links TRBV5-1 to TRBJ2-3; 7 bases fit TRBD2. The CDR3 covers 13 residues. Germline CDR1 SGHRS, CDR2 YFSETQ. V gave up 4 bases and J gave up 6 bases; unmatched junction bases: 5. The CDR3 spells CASSPTSADTQYF. Written as DNA, the CDR3 is TGCGCCAGCAGCCCTACTAGCGCGGATACGCAGTATTTT.

J is TRBJ2-6 and V is TRBV11-2, with 8 bases matching TRBD1. The trim removed 3 bases at V and 6 bases at J, leaving 4 bases unmatched. The V gene's germline CDR1 is SGHAT and CDR2 FQNNGV. This CDR3 comprises 15 residues. The chain's CDR3 is CASSFQGAAANVLTF. CDR3 in DNA: TGTGCCAGCAGCTTCCAGGGGGCTGCGGCCAACGTCCTGACTTTC.

At least ten counts were recorded for this clone. Here the CDR3 DNA reads TGTGCCAGCAGTCCTTCTACAGATACGCAGTATTTT. Translation gives CASSPSTDTQYF. The chain joins TRBV5-5 to TRBJ2-3; no clear D. The CDR3 has 12 amino acids. The V end was cut by 5 bases, the J end by 3 bases, with 7 bases between. Germline CDR1 and CDR2: SGHKS and YYEKEE (reference sequence).

This clone was seen many times. The V call is TRBV13, the J call TRBJ2-1; D is uncertain. Trimming removed 0 bases from V and 9 bases from J, with 12 bases in between. The CDR3 sequence is 14 residues long. The germline V gene encodes CDR1 PRHDT and CDR2 FYEKMQ (reference sequence). The CDR3 region is CASSLGLGKGEQFF. The CDR3 nucleotides read TGTGCCAGCAGCTTAGGTTTGGGAAAAGGTGAGCAGTTCTTC.